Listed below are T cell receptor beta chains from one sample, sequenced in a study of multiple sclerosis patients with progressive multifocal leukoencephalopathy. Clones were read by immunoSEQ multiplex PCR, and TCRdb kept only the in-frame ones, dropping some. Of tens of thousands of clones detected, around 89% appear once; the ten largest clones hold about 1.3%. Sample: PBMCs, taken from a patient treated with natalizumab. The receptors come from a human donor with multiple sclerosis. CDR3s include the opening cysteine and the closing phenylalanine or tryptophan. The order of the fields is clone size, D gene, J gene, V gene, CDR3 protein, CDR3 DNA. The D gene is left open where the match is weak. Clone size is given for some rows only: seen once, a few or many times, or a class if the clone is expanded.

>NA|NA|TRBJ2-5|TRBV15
CATSRERQGGWETQYF
TGTGCCACCAGCAGAGAGCGCCAGGGAGGATGGGAGACCCAGTACTTC
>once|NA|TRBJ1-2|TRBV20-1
CSARGLYGYTF
TGCAGTGCTAGAGGTCTCTATGGCTACACCTTC
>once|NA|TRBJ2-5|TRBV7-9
CASSLFEETQYF
TGTGCCAGCAGCTTATTTGAAGAGACCCAGTACTTC
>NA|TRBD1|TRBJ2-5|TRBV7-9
CASSPPGQGQETQYF
TGTGCCAGCAGCCCTCCGGGACAGGGACAAGAGACCCAGTACTTC
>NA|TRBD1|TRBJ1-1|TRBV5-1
CASPKGAENTEAFF
TGCGCCAGCCCGAAGGGGGCGGAGAACACTGAAGCTTTCTTT
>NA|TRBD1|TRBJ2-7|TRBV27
CASSSTGGGDEQYF
TGTGCCAGCAGCTCGACAGGGGGGGGCGACGAGCAGTACTTC
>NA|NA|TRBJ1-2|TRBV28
CASTGARRGHYGYTF
TGTGCCAGCACCGGGGCTCGTAGAGGTCACTATGGCTACACCTTC
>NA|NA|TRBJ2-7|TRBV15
CATSRVASSSYEQYF
TGTGCCACCAGCAGAGTTGCATCGAGCTCCTACGAGCAGTACTTC
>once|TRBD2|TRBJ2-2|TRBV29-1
CSVEGLAGEAGELFF
TGCAGCGTTGAGGGACTAGCGGGGGAGGCCGGGGAGCTGTTTTTT
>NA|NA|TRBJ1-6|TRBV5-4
CASSQGHSLSSYNSPLHF
TGTGCCAGCAGCCAAGGACACAGTCTCAGCTCCTATAATTCACCCCTCCACTTT
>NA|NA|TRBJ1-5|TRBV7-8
CASSLNAGQPQHF
TGTGCCAGCAGCTTAAACGCCGGACAGCCCCAGCATTTT
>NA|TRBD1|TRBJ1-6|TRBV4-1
CASSQTPVETGDSPLHF
TGCGCCAGCAGCCAAACCCCGGTGGAGACAGGGGATTCACCCCTCCACTTT
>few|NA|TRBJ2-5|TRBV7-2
CASSPTGGRGTQYF
TGTGCCAGCAGCCCTACTGGGGGGCGAGGGACCCAGTACTTC
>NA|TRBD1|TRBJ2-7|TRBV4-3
CASSRARQGYEQYF
TGCGCCAGCAGCCGAGCCAGACAGGGCTACGAGCAGTACTTC
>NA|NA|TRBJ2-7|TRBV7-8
CASSESYEQYF
TGTGCCAGCAGCGAATCCTACGAGCAGTACTTC
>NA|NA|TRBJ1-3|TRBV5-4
CASRPGLGNTIYF
TGTGCCAGCAGACCGGGACTCGGAAACACCATATATTTT
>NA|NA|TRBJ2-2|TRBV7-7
CASSVQGSTGELFF
TGTGCCAGCAGCGTACAGGGTTCCACCGGGGAGCTGTTTTTT
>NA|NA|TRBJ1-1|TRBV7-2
CASSLAGFSAFF
TGTGCCAGCAGCTTAGCGGGGTTTTCAGCTTTCTTT
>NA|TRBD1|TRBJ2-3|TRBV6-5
CASTLGQGGADTQYF
TGTGCCAGCACCCTAGGACAGGGGGGGGCAGATACGCAGTATTTT
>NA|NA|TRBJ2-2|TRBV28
CASSLFARGATGELFF
TGTGCCAGCAGTTTATTTGCGAGGGGGGCCACCGGGGAGCTGTTTTTT
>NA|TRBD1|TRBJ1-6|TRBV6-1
CASSIQGAGNSPLHF
TGTGCCAGCAGTATTCAGGGGGCTGGGAATTCACCCCTCCACTTT
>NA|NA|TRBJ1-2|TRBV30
CAYGGKGYGYTF
TGTGCGTACGGAGGGAAGGGCTATGGCTACACCTTC
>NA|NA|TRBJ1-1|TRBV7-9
CASSLDMNTEAFF
TGTGCCAGCAGCCTCGATATGAACACTGAAGCTTTCTTT
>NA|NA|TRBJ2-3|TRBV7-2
CASNQGSVPDTQYF
TGTGCCAGCAACCAGGGGTCCGTGCCAGATACGCAGTATTTT
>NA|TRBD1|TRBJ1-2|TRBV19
CASRSGTGTNYGYTF
TGTGCCAGTAGGTCCGGGACAGGGACTAACTATGGCTACACCTTC
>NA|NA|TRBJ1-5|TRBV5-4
CASSLVGASQPQHF
TGTGCCAGCAGCTTGGTCGGGGCCAGTCAGCCCCAGCATTTT
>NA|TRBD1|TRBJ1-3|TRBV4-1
CASSLRQGYGGPKGGNTIYF
TGCGCCAGCAGCCTACGACAGGGATACGGGGGGCCTAAGGGTGGAAACACCATATATTTT
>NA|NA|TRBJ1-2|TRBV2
CASQPSLDGYTF
TGTGCCTCCCAGCCAAGTCTGGACGGCTACACCTTC
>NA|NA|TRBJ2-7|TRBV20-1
CSAIENYEQYF
TGCAGTGCTATAGAGAACTACGAGCAGTACTTC
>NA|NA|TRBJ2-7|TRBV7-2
CASSLGGRAYEQYF
TGTGCCAGCAGCTTAGGTGGCAGAGCCTACGAGCAGTACTTC
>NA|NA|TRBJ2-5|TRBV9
CASSVGGPWETQYF
TGTGCCAGCAGCGTAGGGGGCCCTTGGGAGACCCAGTACTTC
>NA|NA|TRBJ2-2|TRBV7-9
CASSVTANTGELFF
TGTGCCAGCAGCGTAACAGCGAACACCGGGGAGCTGTTTTTT
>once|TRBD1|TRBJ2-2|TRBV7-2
CASSLVQGANTGELFF
TGTGCCAGCAGCTTAGTACAGGGGGCAAACACCGGGGAGCTGTTTTTT
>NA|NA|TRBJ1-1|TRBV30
CACPAQGMTNTEAFF
TGTGCCTGCCCAGCCCAGGGGATGACGAACACTGAAGCTTTCTTT
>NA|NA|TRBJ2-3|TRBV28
CASTLGVSTDTQYF
TGTGCCAGCACCCTAGGGGTCTCCACAGATACGCAGTATTTT
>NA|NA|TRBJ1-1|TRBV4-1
CASSQEGVWNTEAFF
TGCGCCAGCAGCCAAGAGGGGGTGTGGAACACTGAAGCTTTCTTT
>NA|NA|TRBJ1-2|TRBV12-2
CARPRDRPTLNYGYTF
TGTGCAAGGCCCCGGGACAGGCCTACGCTTAACTATGGCTACACCTTC
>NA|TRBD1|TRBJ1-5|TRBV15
CATSRQGARQPQHF
TGTGCCACCAGCAGACAGGGGGCAAGGCAGCCCCAGCATTTT
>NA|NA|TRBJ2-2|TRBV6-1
CASSEQRTAPTGELFF
TGTGCCAGCAGTGAACAGCGGACGGCCCCCACCGGGGAGCTGTTTTTT
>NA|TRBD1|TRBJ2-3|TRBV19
CASHRGQTDTQYF
TGTGCCAGCCACAGGGGGCAGACAGATACGCAGTATTTT
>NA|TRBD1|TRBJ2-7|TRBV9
CASSGTGGRGQYF
TGTGCCAGCAGCGGAACAGGGGGTCGAGGGCAGTACTTC
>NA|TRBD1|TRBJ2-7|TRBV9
CASSPRQGGHYEQYF
TGTGCCAGCAGCCCCCGACAGGGTGGTCATTACGAGCAGTACTTC
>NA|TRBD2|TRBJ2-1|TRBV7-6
CASSRMTSGGSQFF
TGTGCCAGCAGCCGTATGACTAGCGGGGGGTCGCAGTTCTTC
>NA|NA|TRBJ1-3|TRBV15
CATSRDGEPGNTIYF
TGTGCTACCAGCAGAGATGGGGAGCCCGGAAACACCATATATTTT
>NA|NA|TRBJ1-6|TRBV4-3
CASSHPGLGGSPLHF
TGCGCCAGCAGCCACCCCGGGCTCGGGGGTTCACCCCTCCACTTT
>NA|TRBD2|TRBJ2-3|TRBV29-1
CSVRLAGTDTQYF
TGCAGCGTGCGCCTAGCGGGGACAGATACGCAGTATTTT
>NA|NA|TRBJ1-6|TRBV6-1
CASSESPGAGNSPLHF
TGTGCCAGCAGTGAAAGCCCAGGGGCGGGTAATTCACCCCTCCACTTT
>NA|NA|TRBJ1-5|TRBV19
CASSIIRGRSNQPQHF
TGTGCCAGTAGTATAATTCGGGGGCGTAGCAATCAGCCCCAGCATTTT
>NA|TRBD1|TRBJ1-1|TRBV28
CASSRDSNTEAFF
TGTGCCAGCAGCCGGGACAGCAACACTGAAGCTTTCTTT
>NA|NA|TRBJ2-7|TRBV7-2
CASSLALSAYEQYF
TGTGCCAGCAGCTTAGCGCTTTCGGCCTACGAGCAGTACTTC
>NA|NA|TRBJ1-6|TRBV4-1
CASSKRDTREEKAYNSPLHF
TGCGCCAGCAGTAAGAGGGATACTAGGGAGGAAAAGGCCTATAATTCACCCCTCCACTTT
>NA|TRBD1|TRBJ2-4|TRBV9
CASSVEDRDRIQYF
TGTGCCAGCAGCGTAGAAGACAGGGATCGGATTCAGTACTTC
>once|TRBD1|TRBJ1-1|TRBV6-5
CASSRTGGPNTEAFF
TGTGCCAGCAGCAGGACAGGGGGTCCGAACACTGAAGCTTTCTTT
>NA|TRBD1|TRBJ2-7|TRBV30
CACRDRGHEQYF
TGTGCCTGCCGGGACAGGGGTCACGAGCAGTACTTC
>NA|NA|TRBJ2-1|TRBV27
CASSFFGRSNNEQFF
TGTGCCAGCAGTTTTTTCGGTAGATCTAACAATGAGCAGTTCTTC
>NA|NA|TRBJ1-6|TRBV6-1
CASSSGPLRNSPLHF
TGTGCCAGCAGCTCCGGTCCGCTGCGTAATTCACCCCTCCACTTT
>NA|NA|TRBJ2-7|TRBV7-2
CASSLGWVGTYEQYF
TGTGCCAGCAGCTTAGGATGGGTCGGCACCTACGAGCAGTACTTC
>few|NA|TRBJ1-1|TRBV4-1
CASSLSAETSEAFF
TGCGCCAGCAGTCTCTCGGCTGAGACATCCGAAGCTTTCTTT